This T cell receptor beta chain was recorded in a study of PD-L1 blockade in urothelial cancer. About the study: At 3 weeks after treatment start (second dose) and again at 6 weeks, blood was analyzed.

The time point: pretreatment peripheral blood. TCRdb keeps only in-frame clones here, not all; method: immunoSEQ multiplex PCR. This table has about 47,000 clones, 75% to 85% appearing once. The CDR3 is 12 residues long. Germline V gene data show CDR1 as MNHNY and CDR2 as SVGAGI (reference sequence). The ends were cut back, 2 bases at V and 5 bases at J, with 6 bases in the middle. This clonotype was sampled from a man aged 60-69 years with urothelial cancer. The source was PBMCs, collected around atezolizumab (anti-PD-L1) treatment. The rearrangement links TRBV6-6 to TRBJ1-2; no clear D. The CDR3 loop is CASSYQEYGYTF. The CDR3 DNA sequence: TGTGCCAGCAGTTACCAGGAATATGGCTACACCTTC.